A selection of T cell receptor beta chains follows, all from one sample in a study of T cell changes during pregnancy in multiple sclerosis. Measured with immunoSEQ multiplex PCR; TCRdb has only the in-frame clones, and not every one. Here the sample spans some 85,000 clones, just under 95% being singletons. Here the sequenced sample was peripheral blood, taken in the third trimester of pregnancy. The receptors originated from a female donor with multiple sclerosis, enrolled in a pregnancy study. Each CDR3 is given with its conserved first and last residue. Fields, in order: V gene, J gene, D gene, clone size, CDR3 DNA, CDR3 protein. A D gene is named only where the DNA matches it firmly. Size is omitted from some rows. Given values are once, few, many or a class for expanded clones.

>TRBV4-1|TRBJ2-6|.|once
TGCGCCAGCAGCCAAGATCTCGGCAGGGGTACGGCTGGGGCCAACGTCCTGACTTTC
CASSQDLGRGTAGANVLTF
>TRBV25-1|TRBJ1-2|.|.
TGTGCCAGCAACCTCCAGGGTGGTGGCTACACCTTC
CASNLQGGGYTF
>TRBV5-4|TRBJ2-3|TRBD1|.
TGTGCCAGCAGCTTGGGGACAGGGCGTCCAGATACGCAGTATTTT
CASSLGTGRPDTQYF
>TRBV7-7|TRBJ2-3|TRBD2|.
TGTGCCAGCAGCTTAGGAGCTAGCGGGACAGATACGCAGTATTTT
CASSLGASGTDTQYF
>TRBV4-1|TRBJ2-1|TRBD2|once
TGCGCCAGCAGCCAATCCTCCGGACTAGGGGCGGTTGAGCAGTTCTTC
CASSQSSGLGAVEQFF
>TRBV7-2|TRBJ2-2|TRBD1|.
TGTGCCAGCAGCCACAGGACAGGGCATGTCATCGGGGAGCTGTTTTTT
CASSHRTGHVIGELFF
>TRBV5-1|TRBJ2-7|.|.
TGCGCCAGCAGCTTAGACAGGTTCAACGAGCAGTACTTC
CASSLDRFNEQYF
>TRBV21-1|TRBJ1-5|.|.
TGTGCCAGCAGCAAGGGGGAGGGGATGTTTCATAGCAATCAGCCCCAGCATTTT
CASSKGEGMFHSNQPQHF
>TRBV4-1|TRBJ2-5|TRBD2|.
TGCGCCAGCAGCCAAGGGACTAGCGGAGAGACCCAGTACTTC
CASSQGTSGETQYF
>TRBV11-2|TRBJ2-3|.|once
TGTGCCAGCAGCCCGACTGGGTCAGATACGCAGTATTTT
CASSPTGSDTQYF
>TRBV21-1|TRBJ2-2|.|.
TGTGCCAGCAGCAAAATTCGGCAGTACAGGGGGCGCCACACCGGGGAGCTGTTTTTT
CASSKIRQYRGRHTGELFF
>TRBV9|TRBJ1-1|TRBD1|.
TGTGCCAGCTCACCCAGGGGGGACACTGAAGCTTTCTTT
CASSPRGDTEAFF
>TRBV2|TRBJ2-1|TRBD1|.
TGTGCCAGCAGTGGGATGGCAGGGGGCCTATACAATGAGCAGTTCTTC
CASSGMAGGLYNEQFF
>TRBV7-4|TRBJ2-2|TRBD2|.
TGTGCCAGCAGCGGGAGGACTAGCGAGCGATACACCGGGGAGCTGTTTTTT
CASSGRTSERYTGELFF
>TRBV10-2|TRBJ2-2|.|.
TGCGCCAGCAGGGAAAATAGCGCCACCGGGGAGCTGTTTTTT
CASRENSATGELFF
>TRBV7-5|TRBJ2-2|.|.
TGTGTCAGAAGCTTAGCTAGCGGGGGGAACACCGGGGAGCTGTTTTTT
CVRSLASGGNTGELFF
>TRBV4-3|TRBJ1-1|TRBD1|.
TGCGCCAGCAGCCAGGTCACAGGGGGTAGAAACACTGAAGCTTTCTTT
CASSQVTGGRNTEAFF
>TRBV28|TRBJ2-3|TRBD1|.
TGTGCCACCAGGGACAGAGGCACAGATACGCAGTATTTT
CATRDRGTDTQYF
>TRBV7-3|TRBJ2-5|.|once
TGTGCCAGCAGCTTATCTAGAGCCCAGACCCAGTACTTC
CASSLSRAQTQYF
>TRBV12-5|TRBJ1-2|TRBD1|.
TGTGCTAGTGGTTTGTGGGACAGACTAATGAGCTATGGCTACACCTTC
CASGLWDRLMSYGYTF
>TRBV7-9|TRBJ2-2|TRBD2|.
TGTGCCAGCAGCCTCGGACTAGCGGGAGTGAGCGGGGAGCTGTTTTTT
CASSLGLAGVSGELFF
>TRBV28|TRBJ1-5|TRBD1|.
TGTGCCAGCATAAGAGGGGACAGGTTTGGGCAGCCCCAGCATTTT
CASIRGDRFGQPQHF
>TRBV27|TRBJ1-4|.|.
TGTGCCAGGATTGACTATTTTGGTGAAAAACTGTTTTTT
CARIDYFGEKLFF
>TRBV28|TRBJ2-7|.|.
TGTGCCAGCAGTTCCACGGGACTCTCCTACGAGCAGTACTTC
CASSSTGLSYEQYF
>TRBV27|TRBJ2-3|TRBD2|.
TGTGCCAGCAGTCGGGGGGATGGCACAGATACGCAGTATTTT
CASSRGDGTDTQYF
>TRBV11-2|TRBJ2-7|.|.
TGTGCCAGCAGCCAAAGTTCGGTGAAGACCTACGAGCAGTACTTC
CASSQSSVKTYEQYF
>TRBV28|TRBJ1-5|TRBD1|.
TGTGCCAGCAGTGCAAGTCCCCGGGACAGCTTACATCAGCCCCAGCATTTT
CASSASPRDSLHQPQHF
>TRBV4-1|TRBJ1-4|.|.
TGCGCCAGCAGCGCAGACCCCGGGAGGGGTGAAAAACTGTTTTTT
CASSADPGRGEKLFF
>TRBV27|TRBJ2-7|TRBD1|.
TGTGCCAGCAGCCTTCGGGACAGGGCCTACGAGCAGTACTTC
CASSLRDRAYEQYF
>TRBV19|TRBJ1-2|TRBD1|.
TGTGCCAGTAGTATCGACAGGGTCTATGGCTACACCTTC
CASSIDRVYGYTF
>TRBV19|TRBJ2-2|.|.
TGTGCCAGTAGTCCCATAGGGGCCGACACCGGGGAGCTGTTTTTT
CASSPIGADTGELFF
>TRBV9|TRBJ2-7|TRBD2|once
TGTGCCAGCAGCCCGGGGGGGTCGGTCTACGAGCAGTACTTC
CASSPGGSVYEQYF
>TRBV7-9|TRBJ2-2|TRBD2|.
TGTGCCAGCAGCGAATCACTAGCGGGAGAGGGCGGGGAGCTGTTTTTT
CASSESLAGEGGELFF
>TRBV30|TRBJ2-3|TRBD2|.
TGTGCCTGGAGTAGGCGGGGGGGGTATAGCACAGATACGCAGTATTTT
CAWSRRGGYSTDTQYF
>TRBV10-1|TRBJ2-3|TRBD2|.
TGCGCCAGCAGTGAGTCGCTCGGGAGGGAGGCAGATACGCAGTATTTT
CASSESLGREADTQYF
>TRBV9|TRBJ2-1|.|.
TGTGCCAGCAGCATACCTGGGGACTCTCCGAAATATGGCTCCTACAATGAGCAGTTCTTC
CASSIPGDSPKYGSYNEQFF
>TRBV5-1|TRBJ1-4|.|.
TGCGCCAGCAGCTTGGCTCGGGTTGGAACTAATGAAAAACTGTTTTTT
CASSLARVGTNEKLFF
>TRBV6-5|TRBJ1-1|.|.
TGTGCCAGCAGCCCCTGGGCAGGCCAAGCTTTCTTT
CASSPWAGQAFF
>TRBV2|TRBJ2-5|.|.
TGTGCCAGCAGTGGCGGAACTCAAGAGACCCAGTACTTC
CASSGGTQETQYF
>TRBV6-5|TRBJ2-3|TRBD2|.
TGTGCCAGCAACGGCGGGAGGTTCGGTACGCAGTATTTT
CASNGGRFGTQYF
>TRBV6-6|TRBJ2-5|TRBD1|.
TGTGCCAGCAGTTATCTCGGGACAGGGGGAGAGACCCAGTACTTC
CASSYLGTGGETQYF
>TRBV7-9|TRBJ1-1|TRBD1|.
TGTGCCAGCAGCTTAGGAGGACAGGGGGCTACTTTTGAAGCTTTCTTT
CASSLGGQGATFEAFF
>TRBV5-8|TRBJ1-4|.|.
TGTGCCAGCAGCAGGCACCGGGGTGGCGAAAAACTGTTTTTT
CASSRHRGGEKLFF
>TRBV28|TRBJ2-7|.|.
TGTGCCAGCAGTTTACCCCCCCCCGTCCTCGAGCAGTACTTC
CASSLPPPVLEQYF
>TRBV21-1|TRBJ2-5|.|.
TGTGCCAGCAGCAAATCTTACTTTACAGGGGGGGAGACCCAGTACTTC
CASSKSYFTGGETQYF
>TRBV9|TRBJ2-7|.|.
TGTGCCAGCAGCCTGGGAACACTAGCCTCCTACGAGCAGTACTTC
CASSLGTLASYEQYF
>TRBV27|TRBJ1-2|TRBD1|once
TGTGCCAGCAGTAGAAACAGGGGGCGCGGAGGCTACACCTTC
CASSRNRGRGGYTF
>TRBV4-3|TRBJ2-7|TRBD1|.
TGCGCCAGCAGCCAGACACGGACAGGGTCCTACGAGCAGTACTTC
CASSQTRTGSYEQYF
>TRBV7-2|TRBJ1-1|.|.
TGTGCCAGCAGCTTACGGACAGCTGAAGCTTTCTTT
CASSLRTAEAFF
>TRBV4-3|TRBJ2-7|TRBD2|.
TGCGCCAGCAGCCCCCTAGCGGGAGGGCCAGTCGAGCAGTACTTC
CASSPLAGGPVEQYF
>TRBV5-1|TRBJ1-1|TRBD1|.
TGCGCCAGCAGCCTTACTTCCGGGACAGGTCTTTCTGAAGCTTTCTTT
CASSLTSGTGLSEAFF
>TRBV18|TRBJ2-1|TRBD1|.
TGTGCCAGCTCACCAACGGGACAGGGCCCCTATGAGCAGTTCTTC
CASSPTGQGPYEQFF
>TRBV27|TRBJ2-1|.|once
TGTGCCAGCAGTCCGAACCCCCAGGGAAACAATGAGCAGTTCTTC
CASSPNPQGNNEQFF
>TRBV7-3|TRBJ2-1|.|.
TGTGCCAGCAGCTCCTCGACTAGTCTCTCCTACAATGAGCAGTTCTTC
CASSSSTSLSYNEQFF
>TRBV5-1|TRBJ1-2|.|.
TGCGCCAGCAGCCCGGAGGGCTATCTCTATGGCTACACCTTC
CASSPEGYLYGYTF
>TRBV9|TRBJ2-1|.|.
TGTGCCAGCAGCGTAGGCGTAGCGGTGGACCCCTACAATGAGCAGTTCTTC
CASSVGVAVDPYNEQFF